This T cell receptor beta chain is from a study of blood T cell repertoires in COVID-19. Clones were sequenced by immunoSEQ multiplex PCR, and TCRdb holds only the in-frame ones, with some missing. This table has about 180,000 clones, roughly 86% appearing once. Clinical history as reported by participants underpinned cohort assignment. V was clipped by 5 bases and J by 2 bases, with 13 bases between them. The CDR3 spans 14 residues. Per the germline V gene, CDR1 is MNHEY and CDR2 is SMNVEV (reference sequence). The material sequenced was PBMCs or T cells enriched from blood (not recorded which). The genes are TRBV27 and TRBJ2-7, with D maybe TRBD1 (6 bases). The receptor's source is a woman aged 30 to 39 who had recovered from COVID-19. The CDR3 bases are TGTGCCAGCAGTATAAACAGGGTTCCCTACGAGCAGTACTTC. It specifies CASSINRVPYEQYF.